Here is one TCR beta chain with its context. As yet, its antigen is unknown. Over chemoradiotherapy, repertoires were sampled more than once. With 5 bases clipped from V and 6 bases from J, the junction kept 14 bases outside the gene matches. The CDR3 has 17 amino acids. CDR1 is SGHDT, CDR2 YYEEEE, per germline. This specimen comes from a study of chemoradiotherapy in HPV16-positive cancers. Findings and limits, study-wide: Better recurrence-free survival went with HPV-responsive T-cell expansion in HPV16-positive patients. Candidate HPV-specific clones and E7-related TCR motifs grew in tumor during treatment.

Data came from immunoSEQ multiplex PCR; TCRdb stores just in-frame clones and leaves some out. The sample lists under 70,000 clones; more than 90% were seen once. This specimen consisted of blood, obtained from a patient who underwent chemoradiotherapy. V usage is TRBV5-6 and J usage is TRBJ2-3; 11 bases agree with TRBD1. This clonotype originated in a human donor with HPV-associated anogenital cancer. The CDR3 DNA reads TGTGCCAGCAGTCCTAGTGGAAGGACAGGGGGCTCGGATACGCAGTATTTT. Amino acids: CASSPSGRTGGSDTQYF.